A single T cell receptor (beta chain) is shown here with its context. The sample comes from a study of T cell changes during pregnancy in multiple sclerosis. TCRdb's copy holds only in-frame clones and misses some; the assay was immunoSEQ multiplex PCR. Here the sample spans fewer than 65,000 clones, 90% to 95% being singletons. From germline, CDR1 is SGHVS and CDR2 FNYEAQ. V dropped 2 bases and J dropped 4 bases, with 12 bases sitting between them. The CDR3 is made up of 15 amino acids. The sequence came from a female donor with multiple sclerosis, enrolled in a pregnancy study. The chain uses TRBV7-6 and TRBJ2-1; D perhaps matches TRBD2 (6 bases). Sequencing was performed on peripheral blood, taken before pregnancy. The CDR3 nucleotides read TGTGCCAGCAGCTTATTGGCGGGATCTTACAATGAGCAGTTCTTC. Its translation is CASSLLAGSYNEQFF.